This is a list of T cell receptor beta chains from one sample in a study of cytomegalovirus exposure and HLA in healthy donors. The protocol was immunoSEQ multiplex PCR, while the TCRdb copy is restricted to in-frame clones and leaves out a portion. The sample lists about 200,000 clones; 70% to 80% were seen once. Sequenced: PBMCs. The receptors stem from a male donor in good health and CMV-seropositive. Both conserved end residues are part of each CDR3. The order of the fields is V gene, J gene, clone size, D gene, CDR3 protein, CDR3 DNA. The D gene is left open where the match is weak. A row's size may be missing; if present it is once, few, many or a size class.

>TRBV5-1|TRBJ2-2|NA|NA
CASSFGLPQAGELFF
TGCGCCAGCAGCTTTGGACTTCCTCAGGCCGGGGAGCTGTTTTTT
>TRBV7-2|TRBJ2-1|NA|TRBD2
CASSHKGGRGANEQFF
TGTGCCAGCAGCCACAAGGGCGGGAGGGGGGCCAATGAGCAGTTCTTC
>TRBV7-3|TRBJ1-1|NA|NA
CASGQTGSNTEAFF
TGTGCCAGCGGACAGACGGGATCGAACACTGAAGCTTTCTTT
>TRBV5-6|TRBJ1-1|NA|NA
CASRPQGRNTEAFF
TGTGCCAGCAGGCCTCAGGGGCGTAACACTGAAGCTTTCTTT
>TRBV6-5|TRBJ2-7|once|NA
CASSWNRGGIDEQYF
TGTGCCAGCAGTTGGAACAGGGGGGGGATAGACGAGCAGTACTTC
>TRBV28|TRBJ1-1|NA|NA
CASREQGLAAFF
TGTGCCAGCAGGGAACAGGGTTTAGCGGCTTTCTTT
>TRBV19|TRBJ2-7|NA|TRBD2
CASRSGDLAYEQYF
TGTGCCAGTAGGAGCGGGGATCTCGCCTACGAGCAGTACTTC
>TRBV12-5|TRBJ2-7|NA|TRBD2
CASGLVALAENYEQYF
TGTGCTAGTGGTTTGGTAGCGCTAGCGGAAAACTACGAGCAGTACTTC
>TRBV5-6|TRBJ1-6|few|TRBD1
CASSLSGTGVSPLHF
TGTGCCAGCAGCTTGTCCGGGACAGGGGTTTCACCCCTCCACTTT
>TRBV2|TRBJ1-2|NA|TRBD1
CASSDEGRGLRGYTF
TGTGCCAGCAGTGATGAGGGCAGGGGGCTTCGAGGCTACACCTTC
>TRBV10-3|TRBJ1-5|NA|NA
CAIGMDSPSNQPQHF
TGTGCCATCGGGATGGACAGCCCTAGCAATCAGCCCCAGCATTTT
>TRBV9|TRBJ2-1|NA|NA
CASSPSGGLLRGNEQFF
TGTGCCAGCAGCCCCTCCGGGGGTCTCCTCCGGGGCAATGAGCAGTTCTTC
>TRBV6-5|TRBJ1-5|NA|NA
CASSYSGRGHWPQHF
TGTGCCAGCAGTTACTCCGGCAGGGGCCATTGGCCCCAGCATTTT
>TRBV25-1|TRBJ2-5|NA|TRBD2
CASRVTSGGSQETQYF
TGTGCCAGCAGAGTAACTAGCGGGGGTTCACAAGAGACCCAGTACTTC
>TRBV5-4|TRBJ1-2|NA|TRBD1
CASSSNPGTEVLF
TGTGCCAGCAGCTCGAACCCCGGGACAGAAGTATTATTC
>TRBV11-2|TRBJ1-1|NA|NA
CASSLRVTEAFF
TGTGCCAGCAGCTTACGGGTAACTGAAGCTTTCTTT
>TRBV7-2|TRBJ2-2|NA|NA
CASTHKNTGELFF
TGTGCCAGCACCCACAAGAACACCGGGGAGCTGTTTTTT
>TRBV18|TRBJ2-2|NA|TRBD2
CASSPLTSGINTGELFF
TGTGCCAGCTCACCTCTCACTAGCGGGATCAACACCGGGGAGCTGTTTTTT
>TRBV9|TRBJ2-3|NA|TRBD2
CASSQGLAGRTDTQYF
TGTGCCAGCAGCCAGGGGCTAGCGGGACGGACAGATACGCAGTATTTT
>TRBV29-1|TRBJ1-1|few|NA
CSVARGNTEAFF
TGCAGCGTTGCCAGGGGGAACACTGAAGCTTTCTTT
>TRBV7-2|TRBJ2-1|few|TRBD2
CASSSRTSGGTWEQFF
TGTGCCAGCAGCTCCCGGACTAGCGGGGGGACTTGGGAGCAGTTCTTC
>TRBV27|TRBJ2-7|NA|NA
CASSLTGGGGYEQYF
TGTGCCAGCAGTTTAACCGGAGGTGGCGGCTACGAGCAGTACTTC
>TRBV5-1|TRBJ2-1|NA|TRBD2
CASSLQAGVTYNEQFF
TGCGCCAGCAGCTTACAAGCGGGAGTGACCTACAATGAGCAGTTCTTC
>TRBV4-3|TRBJ2-7|NA|TRBD2
CASSPSGGLSYEQYF
TGCGCCAGCAGCCCTAGCGGGGGGCTCTCCTACGAGCAGTACTTC
>TRBV4-3|TRBJ2-7|NA|NA
CASSQDTEYEQYF
TGCGCCAGCAGCCAAGATACCGAGTACGAGCAGTACTTC
>TRBV10-3|TRBJ1-5|once|NA
CATWTPSNQPQHF
TGTGCCACATGGACACCTAGCAATCAGCCCCAGCATTTT
>TRBV15|TRBJ2-7|few|NA
CATSRLAGYEQYF
TGTGCCACCAGCAGACTGGCGGGTTACGAGCAGTACTTC
>TRBV5-5|TRBJ2-3|NA|TRBD1
CASRVTGVDTQYF
TGTGCCAGCAGAGTGACAGGGGTGGATACGCAGTATTTT
>TRBV6-5|TRBJ1-2|NA|NA
CASIPSGVKDGYTF
TGTGCCAGCATACCTTCAGGGGTTAAGGATGGCTACACCTTC
>TRBV13|TRBJ2-5|NA|NA
CASSWRGQETQYF
TGTGCCAGCTCCTGGCGGGGCCAAGAGACCCAGTACTTC
>TRBV18|TRBJ2-3|NA|TRBD2
CASSPRGLDTDTQYF
TGTGCCAGCTCACCAAGGGGACTAGACACAGATACGCAGTATTTT
>TRBV9|TRBJ2-5|NA|NA
CASSPLTSMETQYF
TGTGCCAGCAGCCCCCTCACTAGCATGGAGACCCAGTACTTC
>TRBV7-8|TRBJ2-5|NA|NA
CASSFRGEETQYF
TGTGCCAGCAGCTTCCGTGGTGAGGAGACCCAGTACTTC
>TRBV18|TRBJ1-2|NA|NA
CASSHRENYGYTF
TGTGCCAGCTCACACAGGGAAAACTATGGCTACACCTTC
>TRBV20-1|TRBJ1-5|NA|NA
CSAHRTGNEHF
TGCAGTGCCCACCGTACAGGGAATGAGCATTTT
>TRBV27|TRBJ2-6|NA|TRBD1
CASSGTVFSGANVLTF
TGTGCCAGCAGTGGGACAGTCTTCTCTGGGGCCAACGTCCTGACTTTC
>TRBV2|TRBJ1-5|NA|TRBD1
CASSRQGASNQPQHF
TGTGCCAGCAGTCGACAGGGGGCATCCAATCAGCCCCAGCATTTT
>TRBV13|TRBJ1-3|once|NA
CASSWTTGNTIYF
TGTGCCAGCAGCTGGACAACTGGAAACACCATATATTTT
>TRBV23-1|TRBJ2-7|once|NA
CASLSGSYEQYF
TGCGCCAGCCTATCAGGCTCCTACGAGCAGTACTTC
>TRBV9|TRBJ2-1|NA|TRBD2
CASSPSSGGSYNEQFF
TGTGCCAGCAGCCCATCTAGCGGAGGCTCCTACAATGAGCAGTTCTTC
>TRBV28|TRBJ1-1|NA|NA
CASRNTASITEAFF
TGTGCCAGCAGGAATACAGCTTCTATCACTGAAGCTTTCTTT
>TRBV19|TRBJ1-2|NA|NA
CASSMERRNYGYTF
TGTGCCAGTAGTATGGAGCGAAGGAACTATGGCTACACCTTC
>TRBV6-1|TRBJ2-7|NA|TRBD1
CASSPQGARYEQYF
TGTGCCAGCAGTCCACAGGGGGCGCGCTACGAGCAGTACTTC
>TRBV5-6|TRBJ1-2|once|TRBD1
CASIEAGTAYGYTF
TGTGCCAGCATCGAGGCCGGGACAGCCTATGGCTACACCTTC
>TRBV10-3|TRBJ2-3|NA|NA
CAISAGGVGSSDTQYF
TGTGCCATCAGTGCCGGGGGTGTGGGTAGCTCCGATACGCAGTATTTT